The rows below give T cell receptor beta chains drawn from one sample of a study of OX40 agonist ivuxolimab in advanced cancers. This table comes from immunoSEQ multiplex PCR, and its TCRdb copy is limited to in-frame clones, with some not included. The table records fewer than 55,000 clones, around 81% of them present only once. The material was CD4+ or CD8+ T cells sorted from blood, obtained in a trial of the OX40 agonist ivuxolimab. Receptors were obtained from an adult with an advanced solid tumor such as melanoma, head and neck, liver or kidney cancer. Each CDR3 is given with its conserved first and last residue. The D gene is left open where the match is weak. The listing skips clone size in some rows; elsewhere it reads once, few, many or a size class.

V gene: TRBV27
CDR3 length: 15
J gene: TRBJ1-5
clone size: NA
D gene: TRBD1
CDR3 DNA: TGTGCCAGCAGTTTACTCCCAGGGGGTGGTCAGCCCCAGCATTTT
CDR3 protein: CASSLLPGGGQPQHF

V gene: TRBV7-6
CDR3 length: 14
J gene: TRBJ2-2
clone size: NA
D gene: NA
CDR3 DNA: TGTGCCAGCAGCTTCTTTCCGGGGACCGGGGAGCTGTTTTTT
CDR3 protein: CASSFFPGTGELFF

V gene: TRBV5-1
CDR3 length: 15
J gene: TRBJ1-1
clone size: NA
D gene: NA
CDR3 DNA: TGCGCCAGCAGCTTGGCCGTCAGGGGAGGCGCTGAAGCTTTCTTT
CDR3 protein: CASSLAVRGGAEAFF

V gene: TRBV28
CDR3 length: 15
J gene: TRBJ2-3
clone size: NA
D gene: TRBD1
CDR3 DNA: TGTGCCAGCAGCGCCGGGACAGTAACCACAGATACGCAGTATTTT
CDR3 protein: CASSAGTVTTDTQYF

V gene: TRBV7-8
CDR3 length: 18
J gene: TRBJ1-3
clone size: NA
D gene: NA
CDR3 DNA: TGTGCCAGCAGCTTTACACTACAGGGCCCCGGCTCTGGAAACACCATATATTTT
CDR3 protein: CASSFTLQGPGSGNTIYF

V gene: TRBV5-4
CDR3 length: 14
J gene: TRBJ1-1
clone size: once
D gene: TRBD1
CDR3 DNA: TGTGCCAGCAACGTCCGGGACAGGGGACCTGAAGCTTTCTTT
CDR3 protein: CASNVRDRGPEAFF

V gene: TRBV6-6
CDR3 length: 15
J gene: TRBJ1-5
clone size: NA
D gene: NA
CDR3 DNA: TGTGCCAGCAGTTACAGCGGGGGGAGCAATCAGCCCCAGCATTTT
CDR3 protein: CASSYSGGSNQPQHF

V gene: TRBV29-1
CDR3 length: 13
J gene: TRBJ2-7
clone size: NA
D gene: TRBD2
CDR3 DNA: TGCAGCGTCGGGACTAGCGGGAGTTACGAGCAGTACTTC
CDR3 protein: CSVGTSGSYEQYF

V gene: TRBV7-6
CDR3 length: 13
J gene: TRBJ2-2
clone size: NA
D gene: NA
CDR3 DNA: TGTGCCAGCAGCTTAATGGACACCGGGGAGCTGTTTTTT
CDR3 protein: CASSLMDTGELFF

V gene: TRBV9
CDR3 length: 16
J gene: TRBJ2-3
clone size: NA
D gene: NA
CDR3 DNA: TGTGCCAGCAGCGTAGCGTCGGGGGCCCGCACAGATACGCAGTATTTT
CDR3 protein: CASSVASGARTDTQYF

V gene: TRBV7-8
CDR3 length: 15
J gene: TRBJ2-5
clone size: NA
D gene: NA
CDR3 DNA: TGTGCCAGCAGCTGGATAGGAAATCTCAAAGAGACCCAGTACTTC
CDR3 protein: CASSWIGNLKETQYF

V gene: TRBV6-9
CDR3 length: 14
J gene: TRBJ2-5
clone size: NA
D gene: NA
CDR3 DNA: TGTGCCAGCAGTTATTGTGGGTACCAAGAGACCCAGTACTTC
CDR3 protein: CASSYCGYQETQYF

V gene: TRBV7-8
CDR3 length: 15
J gene: TRBJ2-7
clone size: NA
D gene: TRBD2
CDR3 DNA: TGTGCCAGCAGCCAGACTAGCCTGAGCTCCTACGAGCAGTACTTC
CDR3 protein: CASSQTSLSSYEQYF

V gene: TRBV7-9
CDR3 length: 18
J gene: TRBJ1-2
clone size: NA
D gene: NA
CDR3 DNA: TGTGCCAGCAGCCCGTCTGAGGCAGCTCTAGTGTCCAACTATGGCTACACCTTC
CDR3 protein: CASSPSEAALVSNYGYTF

V gene: TRBV28
CDR3 length: 15
J gene: TRBJ2-3
clone size: once
D gene: NA
CDR3 DNA: TGTGCCAGCAGTTTTTCCCAGGGAATTTCAGATACGCAGTATTTT
CDR3 protein: CASSFSQGISDTQYF